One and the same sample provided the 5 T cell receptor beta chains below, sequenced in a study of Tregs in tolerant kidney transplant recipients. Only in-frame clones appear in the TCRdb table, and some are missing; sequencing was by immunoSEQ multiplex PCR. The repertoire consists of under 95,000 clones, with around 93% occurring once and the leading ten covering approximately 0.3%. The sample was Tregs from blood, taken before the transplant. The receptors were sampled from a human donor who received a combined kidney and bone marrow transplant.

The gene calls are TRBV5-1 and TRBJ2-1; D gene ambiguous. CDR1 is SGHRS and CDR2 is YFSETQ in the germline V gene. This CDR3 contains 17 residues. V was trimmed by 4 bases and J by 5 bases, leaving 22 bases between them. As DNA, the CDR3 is TGCGCCAGCAGCCCGGACCGGGCCCCCCTGGACCACAATGAGCAGTTCTTC. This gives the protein CASSPDRAPLDHNEQFF.

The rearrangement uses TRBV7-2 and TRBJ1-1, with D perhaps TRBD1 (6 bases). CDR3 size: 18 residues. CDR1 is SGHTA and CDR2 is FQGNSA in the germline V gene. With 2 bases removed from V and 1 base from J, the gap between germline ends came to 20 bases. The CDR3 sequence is CASSLFGRGLVANTEAFF. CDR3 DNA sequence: TGTGCCAGCAGCTTATTTGGCAGGGGCCTTGTAGCGAACACTGAAGCTTTCTTT.

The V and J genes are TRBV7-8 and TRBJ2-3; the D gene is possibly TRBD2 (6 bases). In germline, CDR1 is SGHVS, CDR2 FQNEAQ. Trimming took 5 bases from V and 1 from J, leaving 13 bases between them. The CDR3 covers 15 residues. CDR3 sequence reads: CASSPIGGRTDTQYF. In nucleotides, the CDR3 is TGTGCCAGCAGCCCTATCGGAGGGCGCACAGATACGCAGTATTTT. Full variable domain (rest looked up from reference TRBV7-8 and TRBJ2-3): GAGVSQSPRYKVAKRGQDVALRCDPISGHVSLFWYQQALGQGPEFLTYFQNEAQLDKSGLPSDRFFAERPEGSVSTLKIQRTQQEDSAVYLCASSPIGGRTDTQYFGPGTRLTVL.

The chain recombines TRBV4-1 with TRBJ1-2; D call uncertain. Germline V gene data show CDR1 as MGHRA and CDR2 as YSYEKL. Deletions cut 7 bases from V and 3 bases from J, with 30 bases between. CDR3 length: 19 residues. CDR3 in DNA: TGCGCCAGCAAACCTAGCAAGACCGCTATCTTAGGCCCGGACTATGGCTACACCTTC. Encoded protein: CASKPSKTAILGPDYGYTF.

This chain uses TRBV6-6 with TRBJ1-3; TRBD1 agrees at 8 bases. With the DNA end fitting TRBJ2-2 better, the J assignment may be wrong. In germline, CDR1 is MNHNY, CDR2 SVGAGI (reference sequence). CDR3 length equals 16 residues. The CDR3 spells CASITGGSANTGELFF. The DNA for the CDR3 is TGTGCCAGCATCACAGGGGGGAGCGCGAACACCGGGGAGCTGTTTTTT.